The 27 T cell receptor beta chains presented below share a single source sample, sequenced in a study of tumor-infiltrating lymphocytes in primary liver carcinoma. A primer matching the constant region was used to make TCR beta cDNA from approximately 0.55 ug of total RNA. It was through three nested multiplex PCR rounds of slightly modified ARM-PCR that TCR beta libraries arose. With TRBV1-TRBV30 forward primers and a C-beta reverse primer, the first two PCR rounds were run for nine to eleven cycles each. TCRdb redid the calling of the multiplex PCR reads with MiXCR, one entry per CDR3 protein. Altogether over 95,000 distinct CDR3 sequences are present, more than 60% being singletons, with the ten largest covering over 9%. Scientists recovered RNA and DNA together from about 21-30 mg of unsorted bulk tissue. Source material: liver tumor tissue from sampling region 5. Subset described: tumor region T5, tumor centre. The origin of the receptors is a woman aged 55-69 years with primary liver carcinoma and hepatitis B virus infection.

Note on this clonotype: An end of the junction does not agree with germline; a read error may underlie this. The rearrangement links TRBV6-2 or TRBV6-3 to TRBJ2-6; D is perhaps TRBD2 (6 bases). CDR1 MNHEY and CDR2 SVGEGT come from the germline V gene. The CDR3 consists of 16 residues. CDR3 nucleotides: TGTGTCAGCAGTGATACGGGAGCCCCCGGGGCCAACGTCCTGACTTTC. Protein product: CVSSDTGAPGANVLTF.

CDR3 loop: CASSLRGDRNTIYF. CDR3 DNA: TGTGCCAGCAGCTTACGAGGTGATCGAAACACCATATATTTT. The chain employs TRBV12-3 or TRBV12-4 and TRBJ1-3; D gene ambiguous. The CDR3 totals 14 residues. The V end lost 6 bases, the J end lost 5 bases, and 14 bases lay between the germline ends.

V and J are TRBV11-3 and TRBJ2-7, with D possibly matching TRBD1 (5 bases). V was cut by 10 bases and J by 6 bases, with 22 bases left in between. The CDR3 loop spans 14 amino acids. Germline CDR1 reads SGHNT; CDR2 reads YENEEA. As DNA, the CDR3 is TGTGCCAACAGTTTTGGTTACAGGAAGACCGAGCAGTACTTC. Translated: CANSFGYRKTEQYF.

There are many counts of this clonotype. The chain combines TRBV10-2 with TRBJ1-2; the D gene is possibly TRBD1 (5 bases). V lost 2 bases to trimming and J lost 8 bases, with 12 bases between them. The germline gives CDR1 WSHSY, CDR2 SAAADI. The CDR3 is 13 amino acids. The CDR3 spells CASSEGGLGGYTF. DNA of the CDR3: TGCGCCAGCAGTGAGGGGGGATTAGGCGGCTACACCTTC.

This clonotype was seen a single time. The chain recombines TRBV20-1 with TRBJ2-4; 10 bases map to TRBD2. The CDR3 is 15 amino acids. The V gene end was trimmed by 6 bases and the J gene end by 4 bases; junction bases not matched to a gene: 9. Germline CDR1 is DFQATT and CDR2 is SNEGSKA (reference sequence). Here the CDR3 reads CSASTRTSGKNIQYF. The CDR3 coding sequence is TGCAGTGCGTCGACCCGGACTAGCGGAAAAAACATTCAGTACTTC.

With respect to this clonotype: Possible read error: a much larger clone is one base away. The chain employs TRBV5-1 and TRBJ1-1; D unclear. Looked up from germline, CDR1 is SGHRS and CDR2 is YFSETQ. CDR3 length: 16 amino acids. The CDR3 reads CAGSLAELGMNTEAFF. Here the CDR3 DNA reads TGCGCCGGCAGCTTGGCGGAGTTGGGGATGAACACTGAAGCTTTCTTT.

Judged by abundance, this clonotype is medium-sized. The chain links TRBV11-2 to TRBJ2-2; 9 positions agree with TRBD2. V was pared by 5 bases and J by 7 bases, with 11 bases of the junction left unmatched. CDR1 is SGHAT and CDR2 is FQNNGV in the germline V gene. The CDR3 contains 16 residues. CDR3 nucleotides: TGTGCCAGCAGCGTAAGCTCGGGACTAGCTGGCGGGGAGCTGTTTTTT. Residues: CASSVSSGLAGGELFF.

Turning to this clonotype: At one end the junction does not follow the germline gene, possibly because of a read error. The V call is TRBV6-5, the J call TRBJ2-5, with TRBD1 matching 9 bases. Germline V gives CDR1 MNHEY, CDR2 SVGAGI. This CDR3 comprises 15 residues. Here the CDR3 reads CASGYTGGGGETQYF. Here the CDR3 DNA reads TGCGCCAGCGGTTATACAGGGGGCGGTGGGGAGACCCAGTACTTC.

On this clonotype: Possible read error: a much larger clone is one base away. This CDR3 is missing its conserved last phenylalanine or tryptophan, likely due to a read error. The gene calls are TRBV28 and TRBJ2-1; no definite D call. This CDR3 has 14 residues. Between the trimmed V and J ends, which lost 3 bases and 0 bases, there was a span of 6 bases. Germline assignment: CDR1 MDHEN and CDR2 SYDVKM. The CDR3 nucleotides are TGTGCCAGCAGTTTGGCGAGCTCCTACAATGAGCAGTTCCTC. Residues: CASSLASSYNEQFL.

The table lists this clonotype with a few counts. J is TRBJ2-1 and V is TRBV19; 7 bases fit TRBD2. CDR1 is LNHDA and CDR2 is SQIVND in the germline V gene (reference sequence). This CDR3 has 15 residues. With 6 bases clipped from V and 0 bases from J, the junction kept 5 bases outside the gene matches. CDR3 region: CASSQSGNSYNEQFF. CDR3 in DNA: TGTGCCAGTAGCCAAAGCGGGAACTCCTACAATGAGCAGTTCTTC.

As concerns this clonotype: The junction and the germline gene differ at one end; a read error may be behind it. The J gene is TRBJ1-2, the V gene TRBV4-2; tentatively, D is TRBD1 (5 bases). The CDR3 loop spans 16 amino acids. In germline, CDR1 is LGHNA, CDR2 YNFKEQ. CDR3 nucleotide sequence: TGTGTCAGCAGCCAAGAATGGGGGGAGTGTAACTATGGCTACACCTTC. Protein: CVSSQEWGECNYGYTF.

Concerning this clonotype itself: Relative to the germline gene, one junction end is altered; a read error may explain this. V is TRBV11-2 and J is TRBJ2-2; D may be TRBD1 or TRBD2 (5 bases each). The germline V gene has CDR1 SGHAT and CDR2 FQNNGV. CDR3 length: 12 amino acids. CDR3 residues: CASSSWGGGLFF. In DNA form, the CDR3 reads TGTGCCAGCAGCTCCTGGGGTGGGGGGCTGTTTTTT.

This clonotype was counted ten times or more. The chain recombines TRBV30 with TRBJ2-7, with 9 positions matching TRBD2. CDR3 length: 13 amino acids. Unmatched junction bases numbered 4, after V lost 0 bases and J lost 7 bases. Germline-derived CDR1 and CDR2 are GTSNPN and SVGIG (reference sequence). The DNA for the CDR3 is TGTGCCTGGAGTGTAGGCCTAGCGGGGGAGCAGTACTTC. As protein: CAWSVGLAGEQYF.

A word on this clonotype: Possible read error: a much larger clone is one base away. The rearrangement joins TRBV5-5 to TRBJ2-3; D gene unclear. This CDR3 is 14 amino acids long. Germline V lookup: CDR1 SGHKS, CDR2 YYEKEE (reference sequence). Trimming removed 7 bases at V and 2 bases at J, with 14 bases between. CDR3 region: CASAPDGPTDTQYF. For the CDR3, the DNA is TGTGCCAGCGCCCCGGACGGTCCCACAGATACGCAGTATTTT.

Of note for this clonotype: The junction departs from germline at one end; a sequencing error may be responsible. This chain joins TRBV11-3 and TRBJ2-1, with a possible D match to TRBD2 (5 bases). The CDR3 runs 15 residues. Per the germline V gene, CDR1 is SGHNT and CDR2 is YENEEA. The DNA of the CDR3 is TGTGCCAGCAACTTGGCGGCGGCTGCCCGGGGTGAGCAGATCTTC. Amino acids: CASNLAAAARGEQIF.

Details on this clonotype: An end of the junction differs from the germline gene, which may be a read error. The DNA of the CDR3 is TGTGCTAGCATCGACGGTGGGCAGAGGGATACAGATACGCAGTATTTT. It translates to CASIDGGQRDTDTQYF. This sequence joins TRBV11-2 and TRBJ2-3; perhaps TRBD2 as D (5 bases). CDR3 length: 16 amino acids. Germline CDR1 SGHAT, CDR2 FQNNGV.

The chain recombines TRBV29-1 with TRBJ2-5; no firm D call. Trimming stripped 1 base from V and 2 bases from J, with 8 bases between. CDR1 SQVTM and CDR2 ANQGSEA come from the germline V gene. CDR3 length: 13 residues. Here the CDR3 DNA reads TGCAGCGTTGAAGTACCAGCGCAAGAGACCCAGTACTTC. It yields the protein CSVEVPAQETQYF.

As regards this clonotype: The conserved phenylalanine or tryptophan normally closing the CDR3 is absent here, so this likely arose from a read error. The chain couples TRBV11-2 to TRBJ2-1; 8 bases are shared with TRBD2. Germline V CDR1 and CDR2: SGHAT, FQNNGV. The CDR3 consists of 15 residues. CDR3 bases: TGTACCAGCAGCTTAGAGAGCGGGAGTGTGAATGAGCAGTTCTAC. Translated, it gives CTSSLESGSVNEQFY.

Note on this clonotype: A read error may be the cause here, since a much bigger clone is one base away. The CDR3 sequence is CASSPLAGANTGELFF. The CDR3 DNA sequence: TGTGCCAGCTCACCACTGGCAGGGGCGAACACCGGGGAGCTGTTTTTT. The chain combines TRBV18 with TRBJ2-2, with D maybe TRBD1 (6 bases). CDR3 length: 16 residues. Germline lookup yields CDR1 KGHSH and CDR2 LQKENI. V lost 1 base and J 0 bases, leaving 9 bases between the germline ends.

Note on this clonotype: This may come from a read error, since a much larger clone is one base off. The CDR3 bases are TGCGTCAGCAGCAGGGTTGGCACCGGGGAGCTGTTTTTT. It yields the protein CVSSRVGTGELFF. The chain employs TRBV5-1 and TRBJ2-2; D is possibly TRBD1 (5 bases). CDR1 is SGHRS and CDR2 is YFSETQ in the germline V gene. The CDR3 spans 13 residues. Supplemented by reference TRBV5-1 and TRBJ2-2, the full variable domain reads KAGVTQTPRYLIKTRGQQVTLSCSPISGHRSVSWYQQTPGQGLQFLFEYFSETQRNKGNFPGRFSGRQFSNSRSEMNVSTLELGDSALYLCVSSRVGTGELFFGEGSRLTVL.

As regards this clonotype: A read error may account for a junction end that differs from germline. CDR3 residues: CNVDGYRTHKEQFF. CDR3 bases: TGCAACGTTGATGGATATCGAACCCATAAAGAGCAGTTCTTC. The rearrangement uses TRBV29-1 and TRBJ2-1; no clear D gene. The CDR3 is 14 amino acids. Looked up from germline, CDR1 is SQVTM and CDR2 is ANQGSEA.

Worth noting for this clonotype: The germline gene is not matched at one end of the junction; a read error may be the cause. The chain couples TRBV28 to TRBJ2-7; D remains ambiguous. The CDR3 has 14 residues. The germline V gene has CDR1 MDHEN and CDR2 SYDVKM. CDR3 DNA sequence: TGTGCCAGCGGCGTGCCGGGCCCCTCCTACAAGCAGTACTTC. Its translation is CASGVPGPSYKQYF.

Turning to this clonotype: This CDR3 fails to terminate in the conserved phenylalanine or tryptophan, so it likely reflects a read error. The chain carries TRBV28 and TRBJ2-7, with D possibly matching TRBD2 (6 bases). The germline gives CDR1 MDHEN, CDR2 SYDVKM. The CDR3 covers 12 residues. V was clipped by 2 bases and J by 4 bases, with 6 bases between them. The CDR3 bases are TGTGCCAGCAGTTTAGGGACTTACGAGCAGTACTCC. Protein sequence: CASSLGTYEQYS.

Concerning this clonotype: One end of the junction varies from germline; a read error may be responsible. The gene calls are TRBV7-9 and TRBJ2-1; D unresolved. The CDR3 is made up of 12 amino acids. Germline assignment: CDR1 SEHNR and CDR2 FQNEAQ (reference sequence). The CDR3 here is CAGDDNYTEQFF. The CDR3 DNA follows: TGTGCCGGCGATGACAACTACACTGAGCAGTTCTTC. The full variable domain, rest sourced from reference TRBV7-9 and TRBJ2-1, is DTGVSQNPRHKITKRGQNVTFRCDPISEHNRLYWYRQTLGQGPEFLTYFQNEAQLEKSRLLSDRFSAERPKGSFSTLEIQRTEQGDSAMYLCAGDDNYTEQFFGPGTRLTVL.

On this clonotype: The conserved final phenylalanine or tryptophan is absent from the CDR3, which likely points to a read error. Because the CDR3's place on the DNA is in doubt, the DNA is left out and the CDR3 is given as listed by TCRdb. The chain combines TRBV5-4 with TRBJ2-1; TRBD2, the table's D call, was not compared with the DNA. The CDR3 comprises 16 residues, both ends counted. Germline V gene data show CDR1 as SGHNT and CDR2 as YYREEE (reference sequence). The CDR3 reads CASSLKLAGGYNEQLL.

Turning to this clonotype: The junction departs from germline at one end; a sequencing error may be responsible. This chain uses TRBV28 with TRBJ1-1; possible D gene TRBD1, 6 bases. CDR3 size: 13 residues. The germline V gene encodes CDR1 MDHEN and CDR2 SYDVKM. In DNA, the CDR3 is TGTGCCGGCAGTTTCCCAGGGGATAGTGAAGCTTTCTTT. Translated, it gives CAGSFPGDSEAFF.

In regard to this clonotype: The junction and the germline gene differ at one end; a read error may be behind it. In DNA, the CDR3 is TGTGTCAGCAGGTACATGGGGGCACGGACTGGAGCTTTCTTT. Translation gives CVSRYMGARTGAFF. This chain connects TRBV12-3 or TRBV12-4 to TRBJ1-1; weak D call: TRBD1 (6 bases). The length of the CDR3 is 14 residues.